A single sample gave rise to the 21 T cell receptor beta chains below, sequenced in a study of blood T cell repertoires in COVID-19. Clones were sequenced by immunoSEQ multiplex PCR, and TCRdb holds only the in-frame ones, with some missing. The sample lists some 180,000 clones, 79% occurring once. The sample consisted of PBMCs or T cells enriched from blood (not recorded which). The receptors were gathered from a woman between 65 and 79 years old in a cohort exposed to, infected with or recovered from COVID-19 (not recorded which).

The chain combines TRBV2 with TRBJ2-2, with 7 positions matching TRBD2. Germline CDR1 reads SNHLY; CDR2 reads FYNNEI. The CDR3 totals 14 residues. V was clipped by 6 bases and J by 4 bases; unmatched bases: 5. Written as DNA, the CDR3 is TGTGCCAGCAGCCTGGGGGGGGGCACCGGGGAGCTGTTTTTT. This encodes CASSLGGGTGELFF.

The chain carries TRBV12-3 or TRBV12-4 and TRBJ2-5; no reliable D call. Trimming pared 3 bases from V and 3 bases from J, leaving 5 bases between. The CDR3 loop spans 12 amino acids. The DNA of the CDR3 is TGTGCCAGCAGTTTCGCAGAAGAGACCCAGTACTTC. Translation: CASSFAEETQYF.

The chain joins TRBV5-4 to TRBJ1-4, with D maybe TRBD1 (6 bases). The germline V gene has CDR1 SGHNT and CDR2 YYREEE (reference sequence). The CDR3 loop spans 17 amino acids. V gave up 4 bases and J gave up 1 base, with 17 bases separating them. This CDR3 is CASSLGGLLRTNEKLFF. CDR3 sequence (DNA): TGTGCCAGCAGCCTTGGGGGCTTACTGCGAACTAATGAAAAACTGTTTTTT.

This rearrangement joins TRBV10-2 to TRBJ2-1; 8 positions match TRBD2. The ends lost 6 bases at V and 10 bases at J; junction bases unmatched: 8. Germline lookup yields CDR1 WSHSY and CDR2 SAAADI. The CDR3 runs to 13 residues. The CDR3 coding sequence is TGCGCCAGCAGGGGACTAGTAGAACTCGAGCAGTTCTTC. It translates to CASRGLVELEQFF.

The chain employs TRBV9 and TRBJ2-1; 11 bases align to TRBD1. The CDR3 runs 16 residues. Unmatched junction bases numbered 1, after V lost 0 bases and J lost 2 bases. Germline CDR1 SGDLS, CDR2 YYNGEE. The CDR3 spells CASSVEGQGAYNEQFF. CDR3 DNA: TGTGCCAGCAGCGTAGAGGGACAGGGGGCCTACAATGAGCAGTTCTTC.

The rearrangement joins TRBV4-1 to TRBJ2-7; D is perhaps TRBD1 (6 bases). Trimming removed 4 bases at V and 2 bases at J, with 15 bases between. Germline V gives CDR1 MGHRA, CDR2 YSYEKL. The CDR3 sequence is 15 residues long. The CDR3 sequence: CASSPDSASPYEQYF. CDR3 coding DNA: TGCGCCAGCAGCCCGGACAGTGCTTCGCCCTACGAGCAGTACTTC.

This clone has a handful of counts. This CDR3 is CASSLYGAVGDQPQHF. As DNA, the CDR3 is TGTGCCAGCAGTTTATACGGAGCCGTAGGTGATCAGCCCCAGCATTTT. This chain joins TRBV28 and TRBJ1-5; D remains ambiguous. Germline lookup yields CDR1 MDHEN and CDR2 SYDVKM. This CDR3 contains 16 residues. The ends were cut back, 1 base at V and 5 bases at J, with 15 bases in the middle.

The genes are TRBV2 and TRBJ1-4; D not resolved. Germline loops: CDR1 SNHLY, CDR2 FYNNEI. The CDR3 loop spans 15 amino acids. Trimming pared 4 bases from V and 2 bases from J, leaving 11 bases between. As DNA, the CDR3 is TGTGCCAGCAGTGTAAGACGGAGTACTAATGAAAAACTGTTTTTT. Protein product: CASSVRRSTNEKLFF.

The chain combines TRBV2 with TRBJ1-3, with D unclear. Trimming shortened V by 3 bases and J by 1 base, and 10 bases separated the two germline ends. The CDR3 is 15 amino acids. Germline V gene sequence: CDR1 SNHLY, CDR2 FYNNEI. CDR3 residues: CASSDRVLSGNTIYF. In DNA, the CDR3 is TGTGCCAGCAGTGACCGGGTCCTTTCTGGAAACACCATATATTTT.

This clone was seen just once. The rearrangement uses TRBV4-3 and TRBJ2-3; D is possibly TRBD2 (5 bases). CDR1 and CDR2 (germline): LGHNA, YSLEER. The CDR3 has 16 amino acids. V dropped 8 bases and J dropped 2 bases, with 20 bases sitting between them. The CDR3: CASARRLFHSTDTQYF. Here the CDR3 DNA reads TGCGCCAGCGCGAGGAGGCTCTTCCACTCCACAGATACGCAGTATTTT.

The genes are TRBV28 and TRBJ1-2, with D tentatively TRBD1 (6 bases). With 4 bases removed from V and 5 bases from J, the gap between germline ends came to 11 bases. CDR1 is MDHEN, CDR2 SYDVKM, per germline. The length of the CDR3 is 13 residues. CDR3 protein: CASSSQGRYGYTF. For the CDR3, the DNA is TGTGCCAGCAGTTCCCAGGGGCGGTATGGCTACACCTTC.

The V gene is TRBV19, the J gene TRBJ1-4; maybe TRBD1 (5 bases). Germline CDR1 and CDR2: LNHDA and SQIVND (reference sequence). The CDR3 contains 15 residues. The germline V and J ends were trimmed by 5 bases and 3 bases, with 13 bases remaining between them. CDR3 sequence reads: CASSSQAGSNEKLFF. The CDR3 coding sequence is TGTGCCAGTAGTTCTCAGGCAGGGTCTAATGAAAAACTGTTTTTT.

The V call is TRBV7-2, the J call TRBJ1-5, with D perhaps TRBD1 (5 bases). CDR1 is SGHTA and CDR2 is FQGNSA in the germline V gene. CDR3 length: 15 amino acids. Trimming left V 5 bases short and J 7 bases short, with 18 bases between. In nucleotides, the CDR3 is TGTGCCAGCAGCCCCATGGCAGGGCACGGGCAGCCCCAGCATTTT. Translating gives CASSPMAGHGQPQHF. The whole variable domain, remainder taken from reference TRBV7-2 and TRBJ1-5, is GAGVSQSPSNKVTEKGKDVELRCDPISGHTALYWYRQSLGQGLEFLIYFQGNSAPDKSGLPSDRFSAERTGGSVSTLTIQRTQQEDSAVYLCASSPMAGHGQPQHFGDGTRLSIL.

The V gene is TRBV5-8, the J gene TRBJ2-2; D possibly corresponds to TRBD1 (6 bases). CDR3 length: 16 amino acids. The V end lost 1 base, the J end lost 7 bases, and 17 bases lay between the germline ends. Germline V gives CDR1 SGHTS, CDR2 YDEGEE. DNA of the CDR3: TGTGCCAGCAGCTTGCGCAGGGGCCAAACGGTCGGGGAGCTGTTTTTT. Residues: CASSLRRGQTVGELFF.

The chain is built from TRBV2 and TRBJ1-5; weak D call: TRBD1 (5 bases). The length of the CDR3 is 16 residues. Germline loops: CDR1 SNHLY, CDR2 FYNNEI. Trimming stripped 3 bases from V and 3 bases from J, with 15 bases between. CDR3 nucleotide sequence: TGTGCCAGCAGTGACGAGGCAGGGATACTCAATCAGCCCCAGCATTTT. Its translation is CASSDEAGILNQPQHF.

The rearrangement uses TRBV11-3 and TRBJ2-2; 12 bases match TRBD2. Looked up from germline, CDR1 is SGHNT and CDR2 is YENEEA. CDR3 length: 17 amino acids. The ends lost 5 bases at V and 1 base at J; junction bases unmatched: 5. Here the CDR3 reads CASSLAGGGVNTGELFF. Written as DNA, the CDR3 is TGTGCCAGCAGCCTAGCGGGAGGGGGAGTGAACACCGGGGAGCTGTTTTTT.

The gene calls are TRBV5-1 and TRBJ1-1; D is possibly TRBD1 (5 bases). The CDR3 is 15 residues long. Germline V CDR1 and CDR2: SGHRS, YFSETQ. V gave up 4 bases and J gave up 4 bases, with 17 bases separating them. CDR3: CASSPEAGRITEAFF. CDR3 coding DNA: TGCGCCAGCAGCCCCGAAGCAGGGCGGATCACTGAAGCTTTCTTT.

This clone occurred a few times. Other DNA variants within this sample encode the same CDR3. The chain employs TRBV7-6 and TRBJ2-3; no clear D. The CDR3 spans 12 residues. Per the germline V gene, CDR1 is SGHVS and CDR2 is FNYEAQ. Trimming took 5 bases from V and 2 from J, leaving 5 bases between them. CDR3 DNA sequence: TGTGCCAGCAGCCCAAACACAGATACGCAGTATTTT. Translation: CASSPNTDTQYF. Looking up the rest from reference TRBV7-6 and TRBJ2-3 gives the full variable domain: GAGVSQSPRYKVTKRGQDVALRCDPISGHVSLYWYRQALGQGPEFLTYFNYEAQQDKSGLPNDRFSAERPEGSISTLTIQRTEQRDSAMYRCASSPNTDTQYFGPGTRLTVL.

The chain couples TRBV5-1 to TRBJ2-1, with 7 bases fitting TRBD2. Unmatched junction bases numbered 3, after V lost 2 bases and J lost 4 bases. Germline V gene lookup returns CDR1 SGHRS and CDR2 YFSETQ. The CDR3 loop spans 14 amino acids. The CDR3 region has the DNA TGCGCCAGCAGCTTTCTAGCGGCTTACAATGAGCAGTTCTTC. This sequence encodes CASSFLAAYNEQFF.

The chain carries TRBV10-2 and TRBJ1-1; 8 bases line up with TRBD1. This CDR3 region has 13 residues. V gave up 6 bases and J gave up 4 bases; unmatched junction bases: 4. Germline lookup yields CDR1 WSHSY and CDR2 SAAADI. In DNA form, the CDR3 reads TGCGCCAGCAGACAGGGGGTGGGCACTGAAGCTTTCTTT. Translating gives CASRQGVGTEAFF.

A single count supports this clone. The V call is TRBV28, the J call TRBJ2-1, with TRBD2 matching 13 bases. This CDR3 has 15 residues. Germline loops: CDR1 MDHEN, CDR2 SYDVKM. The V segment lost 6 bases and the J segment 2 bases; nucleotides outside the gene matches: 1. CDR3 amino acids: CASRGLAGTYNEQFF. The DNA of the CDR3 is TGTGCCAGCAGGGGACTAGCGGGGACCTACAATGAGCAGTTCTTC.